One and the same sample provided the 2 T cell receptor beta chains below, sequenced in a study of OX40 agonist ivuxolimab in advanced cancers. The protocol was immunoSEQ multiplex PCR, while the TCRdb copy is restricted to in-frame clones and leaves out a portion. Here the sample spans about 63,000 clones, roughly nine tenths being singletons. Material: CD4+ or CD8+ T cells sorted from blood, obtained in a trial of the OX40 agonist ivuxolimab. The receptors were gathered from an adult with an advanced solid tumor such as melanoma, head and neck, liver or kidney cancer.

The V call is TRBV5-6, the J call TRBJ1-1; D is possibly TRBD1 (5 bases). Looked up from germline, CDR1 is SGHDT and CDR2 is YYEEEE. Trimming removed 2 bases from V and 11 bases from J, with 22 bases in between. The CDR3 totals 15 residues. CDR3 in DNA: TGTGCCAGCAGCTTATATGCTTGGCAGGGCAGGAGCGCTTTCTTT. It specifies CASSLYAWQGRSAFF.

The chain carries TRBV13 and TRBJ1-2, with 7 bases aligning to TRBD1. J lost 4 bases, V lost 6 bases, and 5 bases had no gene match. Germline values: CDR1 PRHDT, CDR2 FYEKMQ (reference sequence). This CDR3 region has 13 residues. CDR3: CASRSTGVYGYTF. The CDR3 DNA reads TGTGCCAGCAGAAGTACAGGGGTCTATGGCTACACCTTC.